The present entry profiles one TCR beta chain with its context. This clone was recorded only once. Its recognized antigen is unknown. Base quality data are lacking; no much larger clone is found one base away. Inclusive of the bounding cysteine and phenylalanine, the CDR3 is 13 residues long. Just the 39-base CDR3 DNA is kept, in frame starting at base 1. V ends up 5 bases short and J 9 bases short, with an unmatched junction base count of 5. In the germline V gene (reference sequence), CDR1 corresponds to WNHNN and CDR2 to SYGVQD. The cohort was made up of under 800 healthy bone marrow donors. All cohort members were sampled while nominally healthy, although unrecorded immune exposures were likely present. The donor was CMV seronegative and belonged to the group of over 300 seronegative cohort members. Each donor provided a peripheral blood sample, and peripheral blood mononuclear cells were used for TCR beta sequencing. Genomic DNA was extracted from the blood cell samples with the Qiagen DNeasy Blood Extraction Kit.

These data belong to a study of cytomegalovirus exposure and HLA in healthy donors (dated by TCRdb to between 2016 and 2019). A note on the overall study: An earlier analysis of a few hundred of the donors reported over 250 Gb of sequence data and around 110 million unique TCR beta sequences obtained from some 200 million T cells. Approximately 310 gigabases of sequencing data and about 92 million unique TCR sequences made up an early release that covered approximately 620 HLA-typed donors. Among the roughly 400 genotyped donors, around 81% belonged to the genetic ancestry cluster associated with self-reported Caucasian donors. The study aimed to test whether cataloging public T cell receptors could reveal signatures of past pathogen exposure. The T cell repertoires of around 730 subjects were profiled by immunosequencing and related to cytomegalovirus serostatus. In addition to the first cohort of 666 subjects, a separate validation cohort of under 150 different subjects was used. To predict cytomegalovirus infection status, the study combined high-throughput TCR immunosequencing, statistical association of individual TCRs with disease status, and machine learning. In a later analysis, previously published TCR beta repertoires from 600 to 850 donors were re-analyzed and high-resolution HLA genotyping was added so that TCR occurrence patterns could be studied. In the later analysis, no new phenotypic data were used to find candidate immune exposures; instead, reliance was placed on TCR beta sequences and their occurrence across donors. An earlier analysis of approximately 580 of the donors used high-throughput TCR beta sequencing to judge whether each TCR beta V gene segment behaved as functional or pseudogenic. Alongside the repertoire data, information on donor age, sex, ethnicity and CMV serostatus was compiled. A later genetic analysis took genome-wide SNP genotypes for about three fifths of the 666 donors and used that subset as a discovery cohort. All discovery cohort repertoires had been generated using a single sequencing platform. Both class I and class II loci were covered by HLA typing, at four-digit resolution. Typing coverage differed by locus: A, B, C, DRB1 and DQB1 were typed in roughly 629-630 donors, DQA1 in 522, DPA1 in 606, and DPB1 in just under 480. Four to six DR-DQ haplotypes were handled as single units for association and clustering, since linkage in the cohort was strong. Across some 400 genotyped donors of the cohort, an average of about 240,000 unique TCR beta nucleotide sequences per donor were sequenced, and around 19% of those sequences were non-productive.

Receptor amplification or capture employed the immunoSEQ multiplex PCR assay. The multiplex PCR relied on a mix of 60 forward primers for TCR Vbeta segments and 13 reverse primers for TCR Jbeta segments. The CDR3 region of rearranged TCR beta genes was amplified from genomic DNA with a multiplex PCR assay. The Illumina HiSeq System was used to sequence the amplified TCR beta libraries as 87-base-pair reads. The original methods were these. A later analysis counted approximately 76 million unique TCR beta chains across the 600 to 850 repertoires, and roughly 10 million of these chains were shared by at least two donors. A nearest-neighbor algorithm error-corrected the raw reads and collapsed the reads into unique sequences, merging closely related sequences to remove PCR and sequencing errors. CDR3 sequences were aligned to IMGT reference sequences to assign V, D and J gene segments. For a sequence to be retained, a match of at least six nucleotides was required to both a V gene segment and a J gene segment. Rearrangements were called productive when the CDR3 lacked stop codons and stayed in frame with V and J; all others were non-productive. Following IMGT convention, CDR3 was defined as the stretch from the second conserved V-encoded cysteine up to the conserved J-encoded phenylalanine. Sequences without an unambiguous match to a single V gene segment were excluded from the earlier analysis of approximately 560 of the donors. An earlier analysis of approximately 590 of the donors called V segments functional above 56.7% productive rearrangements and segregating when the between-donor standard deviation exceeded 5%. To diagnose cytomegalovirus status from the catalog of TCR beta chain sequences, a statistical classification framework was built. In a later analysis, V and J genes were assigned by comparing TCR nucleotide sequences against IMGT/GENE-DB human TR gene sequences. A later analysis assigned CDR3 sequences and most-parsimonious VDJ recombination scenarios with the TCRdist pipeline. In a later analysis, every TCR beta chain was defined by the combination of its CDR3 amino acid sequence and its V-gene family, and reads without a unique V-gene family were dropped. A later analysis removed 600 or so highly shared, low-generation-probability nucleotide sequences to deal with suspected cross-contamination and a sequencing artifact. In a later analysis, a clonal expansion index was calculated for each public chain from normalized within-repertoire ranks of inferred template counts. In a later analysis, generation probabilities were computed with a VDJ recombination model fitted to out-of-frame rearrangements, and the resulting probabilities were checked against IGoR. Hypergeometric tests were used in a later analysis to score TCR-TCR, TCR-HLA and TCR-CMV co-occurrence, with a repertoire-size bias correction applied to the TCR pairs. A later analysis estimated false discovery rates by permuting HLA or CMV assignments 20 times. In a later analysis, co-occurring TCRs were grouped using DBSCAN, with TCRdist sequence similarity added in when clustering inside HLA-allele-positive subsets. For co-occurrence clustering, repertoires with fewer than 30,000 or more than 120,000 public chains were excluded, along with four to six repertoires with anomalous nucleotide sharing. Imported from immuneACCESS, the table was reduced by TCRdb to in-frame sequences with V and J called. These copies leave out some clones; in studies compared against another copy, an unresolved V gene accounts for under half, and the cause of the remainder is not known. The D gene and trimming were derived from the DNA, and the V and J assignments and clone size from that table. Recorded for this sample are more than 150,000 clones; roughly 75% of them occurred a single time. Approximately 2% of the sample rests with the top ten.

The paper's findings and limits, for the study overall: A later genetic analysis reported fewer N-insertions in productive TCRs among donors in an Asian-associated ancestry cluster than the roughly 700-donor mean. A later analysis found that HLA-associated TCR beta chains were more clonally expanded and had lower generation probabilities than equally common non-associated chains. Several of the top co-occurrence clusters appeared to be linked to parvovirus B19, influenza, CMV and Epstein-Barr virus, according to a later analysis. Because HLA typing was missing for some donors at each locus, association tests included only the typed subset. An earlier analysis of around 600 of the donors showed that most TCR beta V segments appeared in productive rearrangements either about 87% or about 30% of the time, which broadly matched IMGT annotations. Most TCR sequences were observed very rarely across donors, whereas some public TCRs were present in many individuals. Over 15 rarely observed V segments, including chromosome 9 orphons, were excluded from the earlier analysis of approximately 600 of the donors because counts were too low. According to a later analysis, most CMV-associated TCR beta chains appeared to be HLA-restricted, and the HLA associations seemed to be driven largely by CMV exposure. Cytomegalovirus status was reported to be diagnosed by the classifier with high specificity and sensitivity in both the original and validation cohorts. This cohort had only TCR beta chains sequenced, and the lack of alpha or paired-chain data limited which features could be detected. In vitro tests confirmed that a few of the cytomegalovirus-associated TCR beta chains recognize cytomegalovirus antigens. V-gene and J-gene trimming of TCR beta chains was associated with a missense DCLRE1C variant in a later genetic analysis, and the association was replicated in an independent cohort. The sequencing pipeline was judged likely to have produced a cluster of highly shared sequence variants as a technical artifact. The study listed 164 TCR beta chains as associated with cytomegalovirus. Strong co-occurrence of HLA alleles, especially DR and DQ, made assigning TCR associations to individual alleles difficult. A further reported finding was that TCR beta sequences accurately predicted the HLA-A and HLA-B alleles for most subjects in the first cohort. Correlated functional status among segregating V segments might be attributable to linkage disequilibrium, but an unknown experimental factor could not be ruled out. A later analysis found that TCR association rates varied across HLA loci, with DRB1 alleles showing the most associated TCRs and HLA-C alleles the fewest. In a later analysis, 16,951 TCR beta sequences were associated with specific HLA alleles at a false discovery rate of 0.05. For the cohort, immune exposure information was limited to CMV serostatus. Some IMGT-functional V segments, including TRBV6-2 and TRBV6-3, could not be told apart with the 87-base-pair reads, so those segments were excluded. The authors suggested that the approach could potentially be generalized to other disease states and immunological phenotypes. Roughly uniform sequencing depth across donors was assumed in presence/absence analyses, although this assumption may not hold.

The sequence derives from a woman in her 30s in good health and CMV-seronegative. The rearrangement joined TRBV10-1 to TRBJ2-1; the central 9 bases match TRBD1. The specimen sequenced was PBMCs. The CDR3 protein: CASSRDRVGEQFF. The nucleotides are TGCGCCAGCAGTAGGGACAGGGTCGGTGAGCAGTTCTTC.